These 25 T cell receptor beta chains were all obtained from the same sample, sequenced in a study of blood T cell repertoires in COVID-19. Repertoires were generated with immunoSEQ multiplex PCR, while TCRdb's copy carries only in-frame clones and drops some. Here the sample spans 200,000 or so clones, around 82% being singletons. The sequenced material came from peripheral blood. Receptor source: a woman aged 70 to 79 with acute or convalescent COVID-19.

The table lists this clone with a few counts. The chain couples TRBV7-9 to TRBJ1-1, with TRBD1 identical over 10 bases. The CDR3 consists of 13 residues. The V gene's germline CDR1 is SEHNR and CDR2 FQNEAQ (reference sequence). The junction had 4 bases not matched to a gene; V was cut back by 9 bases and J by 3 bases. DNA of the CDR3: TGTGCCAGTACCGGGACAGGGGACACTGAAGCTTTCTTT. Translated, it gives CASTGTGDTEAFF.

The chain recombines TRBV27 with TRBJ1-1; a weak D match, TRBD1 (6 bases). V lost 3 bases, J lost 0 bases, and 17 bases lay in between. The germline CDR1 and CDR2 sequences are MNHEY and SMNVEV (reference sequence). The length of the CDR3 is 17 residues. The CDR3 DNA sequence: TGTGCCAGCAGTTTCAAGGGCGGACAGACCCTGAACACTGAAGCTTTCTTT. It codes for CASSFKGGQTLNTEAFF.

This clone was counted a few times. The gene calls are TRBV7-2 and TRBJ1-2; D is perhaps TRBD1 (5 bases). V was cut by 3 bases and J by 8 bases, with 13 bases left in between. CDR1 is SGHTA, CDR2 FQGNSA, per germline. This CDR3 spans 13 amino acids. Here the CDR3 DNA reads TGTGCCAGCAGCTTCGGGCAGGGTGGCGGCTACACCTTC. Translating it yields CASSFGQGGGYTF.

V and J are TRBV5-1 and TRBJ2-1; possible D gene TRBD2, 6 bases. The CDR3 is 12 amino acids. Deletions cut 4 bases from V and 13 bases from J, with 15 bases between. The germline gives CDR1 SGHRS, CDR2 YFSETQ. The CDR3 loop is CASSPGLTRQFF. CDR3 nucleotides: TGCGCCAGCAGCCCGGGACTTACCAGACAGTTCTTC.

The V and J genes are TRBV6-6 and TRBJ2-7; TRBD2 matches 8 bases. Trimming cost V 6 bases and J 4 bases; bases outside gene matches: 11. The germline V gene encodes CDR1 MNHNY and CDR2 SVGAGI (reference sequence). The CDR3 extends over 15 amino acids. CDR3 sequence (DNA): TGTGCCAGCAGACTAAACAGCGGGAGAAGATACGAGCAGTACTTC. Protein product: CASRLNSGRRYEQYF.

V and J are TRBV6-4 and TRBJ2-5; D is uncertain. The CDR3 extends over 15 amino acids. Per the germline V gene, CDR1 is MRHNA and CDR2 is SNTAGT. Deletions cut 0 bases from V and 3 bases from J, with 11 bases between. The CDR3 DNA reads as TGTGCCAGCAGTGACTCGAGCATCAAAAAAGAGACCCAGTACTTC. Residues: CASSDSSIKKETQYF.

Only a few counts were recorded for this clone. This rearrangement joins TRBV18 to TRBJ2-7; 12 bases align to TRBD2. J gave up 6 bases and V 6 bases, and 9 bases lay outside the gene matches. The V gene's germline CDR1 is KGHSH and CDR2 LQKENI. The CDR3 has 15 amino acids. The CDR3 DNA follows: TGTGCCAGCTCGAGAGGACTAGCGGGACCTCCCGAGCAGTACTTC. It codes for CASSRGLAGPPEQYF.

Written as DNA, the CDR3 is TGCAGCGTCCTAGTTGCTGGAAACACCATATATTTT. Protein: CSVLVAGNTIYF. The chain links TRBV29-1 to TRBJ1-3; D uncertain. Trimming removed 6 bases at V and 2 bases at J, with 8 bases between. The CDR3 has 12 amino acids. Germline values: CDR1 SQVTM, CDR2 ANQGSEA.

A note on this clone: The same CDR3 arises from other DNA sequences in this sample as well. The V gene is TRBV19, the J gene TRBJ1-5; 8 bases align to TRBD1. Germline CDR1 and CDR2: LNHDA and SQIVND (reference sequence). This CDR3 region has 13 residues. In DNA, the CDR3 is TGTGCTACTAGGGACAGGAGCAATCAGCCCCAGCATTTT. This codes for CATRDRSNQPQHF.

J is TRBJ1-1 and V is TRBV6-1; D possibly corresponds to TRBD1 (6 bases). The CDR3 consists of 15 residues. Trimming pared 3 bases from V and 1 base from J, leaving 12 bases between. The germline V gene has CDR1 MNHNS and CDR2 SASEGT. The CDR3 here is CASSDWKGGNTEAFF. CDR3 DNA: TGTGCCAGCAGTGATTGGAAAGGGGGGAACACTGAAGCTTTCTTT.

The rearrangement joins TRBV15 to TRBJ1-2, with TRBD1 identical over 8 bases. Germline V CDR1 and CDR2: LNHNV, YYDKDF (reference sequence). After removal of 4 bases from V and 0 bases from J, the junction contained 4 bases not matched to a gene. This CDR3 is 15 amino acids long. CDR3 sequence reads: CATSTGQGTNYGYTF. In DNA, the CDR3 is TGTGCCACCAGCACCGGACAGGGAACTAACTATGGCTACACCTTC.

The chain carries TRBV4-1 and TRBJ2-5; perhaps TRBD2 as D (5 bases). This CDR3 region has 12 residues. Germline CDR1 and CDR2: MGHRA and YSYEKL. With 1 base removed from V and 8 bases from J, the gap between germline ends came to 8 bases. CDR3 amino acids: CASSQVRGTQYF. The CDR3 coding sequence is TGCGCCAGCAGCCAAGTCCGGGGAACCCAGTACTTC.

This clone was detected only a few times. The chain recombines TRBV19 with TRBJ2-1; TRBD1 matches at 8 bases. The length of the CDR3 is 17 residues. V dropped 4 bases and J dropped 1; count of bases not matched to a gene: 9. Germline loops: CDR1 LNHDA, CDR2 SQIVND (reference sequence). The CDR3 region has the DNA TGTGCCAGTAGTACCAGGACAGGGCTTTCATCCTACAATGAGCAGTTCTTC. It translates to CASSTRTGLSSYNEQFF.

The genes are TRBV15 and TRBJ2-1, with TRBD2 identical over 11 bases. CDR1 is LNHNV, CDR2 YYDKDF, per germline (reference sequence). Trimming took 3 bases from V and 0 from J; bases not matched to a gene: 4. The CDR3 sequence is 17 residues long. This CDR3 is CATSRGLAVISYNEQFF. DNA of the CDR3: TGTGCCACCAGCAGGGGACTAGCGGTGATCTCCTACAATGAGCAGTTCTTC.

In nucleotides, the CDR3 is TGTGCCAGCAGTTTAGGGGGACAAACTAATGAAAAACTGTTTTTT. This translates into CASSLGGQTNEKLFF. This chain uses TRBV28 with TRBJ1-4, with a possible D match to TRBD1 (6 bases). V lost 2 bases, J lost 1 base, and 8 bases lay in between. CDR3 length equals 15 residues. In germline, CDR1 is MDHEN, CDR2 SYDVKM.

This rearrangement joins TRBV19 to TRBJ1-1; D is unresolved. The CDR3 contains 12 residues. The V end was cut by 4 bases, the J end by 5 bases, with 8 bases between. Germline loops: CDR1 LNHDA, CDR2 SQIVND (reference sequence). CDR3 residues: CASSSGETEAFF. The CDR3 nucleotides read TGTGCCAGTAGTAGCGGGGAAACTGAAGCTTTCTTT.

This rearrangement joins TRBV7-3 to TRBJ2-1, with 7 nucleotides matching TRBD2. CDR1 is SGHTA, CDR2 FQGTGA, per germline. The junction had 2 bases not matched to a gene; V was cut back by 5 bases and J by 4 bases. This CDR3 contains 13 residues. CDR3 sequence reads: CASSEGLYNEQFF. CDR3 nucleotide sequence: TGTGCCAGCAGCGAGGGACTATACAATGAGCAGTTCTTC.

For this clone: Other DNA sequences in this sample translate to the same CDR3. The chain recombines TRBV7-3 with TRBJ1-1; possible D gene TRBD1, 6 bases. V shed 0 bases and J shed 3 bases, with 8 bases lying between them. The germline CDR1 and CDR2 sequences are SGHTA and FQGTGA. This CDR3 is 14 amino acids long. The DNA for the CDR3 is TGTGCCAGCAGCTTAACAGGGGGAGACACTGAAGCTTTCTTT. Translating it yields CASSLTGGDTEAFF.

This chain uses TRBV10-1 with TRBJ2-3; tentative D call: TRBD2 (7 bases). Germline V gene data show CDR1 as WNHNN and CDR2 as SYGVQD (reference sequence). V lost 3 bases, J lost 2 bases, and 18 bases lay in between. The CDR3 has 17 amino acids. The CDR3 reads CASSEFGGTRDTDTQYF. The CDR3 coding sequence is TGCGCCAGCAGTGAATTCGGGGGGACACGAGACACAGATACGCAGTATTTT.

The chain has TRBV16 and TRBJ2-3; 11 bases align to TRBD1. The V segment lost 3 bases and the J segment 4 bases; nucleotides outside the gene matches: 9. Per germline, CDR1 KGHSY and CDR2 FQNENV. CDR3 length: 17 amino acids. CDR3 residues: CASSHWTGGSESDTQYF. In nucleotides, the CDR3 is TGTGCCAGCAGCCACTGGACAGGGGGCTCCGAATCAGATACGCAGTATTTT.

The chain couples TRBV10-3 to TRBJ2-1; the match to TRBD2 covers 14 bases. The CDR3 runs to 19 residues. CDR1 is ENHRY and CDR2 is SYGVKD in the germline V gene. The trim removed 4 bases at V and 2 bases at J, leaving 10 bases unmatched. The CDR3 region is CAISGGTSGSLRTYNEQFF. Here the CDR3 DNA reads TGTGCCATCAGTGGGGGGACTAGCGGGAGTCTAAGGACCTACAATGAGCAGTTCTTC.

V usage is TRBV27 and J usage is TRBJ2-7; 9 nucleotides match TRBD1. Germline CDR1 is MNHEY and CDR2 is SMNVEV (reference sequence). Trimming at V came to 5 bases and at J to 4 bases, leaving 6 bases not matched to a gene. This CDR3 spans 14 amino acids. The CDR3 region has the DNA TGTGCCAGCAGTAGGGGACAGGGTGCGTACGAGCAGTACTTC. Amino acids: CASSRGQGAYEQYF.

V usage is TRBV11-3 and J usage is TRBJ1-1; D not resolved. This CDR3 comprises 14 residues. CDR1 and CDR2 (germline): SGHNT, YENEEA. Trimming shortened V by 1 base and J by 4 bases, and 10 bases separated the two germline ends. The CDR3: CASSLGAGSTEAFF. Here the CDR3 DNA reads TGTGCCAGCAGCTTAGGCGCGGGATCCACTGAAGCTTTCTTT.

The table lists this clone with a count of one. In DNA form, the CDR3 reads TGCGCCAGCAGCCACCCCGGGAGGCGTACTGAAGCTTTCTTT. Amino acid sequence: CASSHPGRRTEAFF. The chain links TRBV4-1 to TRBJ1-1; D is unclear. This CDR3 has 14 amino acids. V shed 3 bases and J shed 5 bases, with 13 bases lying between them. Germline loops: CDR1 MGHRA, CDR2 YSYEKL.

The chain links TRBV20-1 to TRBJ2-7; TRBD2 aligns across 12 bases. V was pared by 3 bases and J by 6 bases, with 12 bases of the junction left unmatched. Per germline, CDR1 DFQATT and CDR2 SNEGSKA (reference sequence). The CDR3 loop spans 16 amino acids. The CDR3 DNA reads as TGCAGTGCTAGTGCGACTAGCGGGAGTGGAGGTCCCGAGCAGTACTTC. Encoded protein: CSASATSGSGGPEQYF.